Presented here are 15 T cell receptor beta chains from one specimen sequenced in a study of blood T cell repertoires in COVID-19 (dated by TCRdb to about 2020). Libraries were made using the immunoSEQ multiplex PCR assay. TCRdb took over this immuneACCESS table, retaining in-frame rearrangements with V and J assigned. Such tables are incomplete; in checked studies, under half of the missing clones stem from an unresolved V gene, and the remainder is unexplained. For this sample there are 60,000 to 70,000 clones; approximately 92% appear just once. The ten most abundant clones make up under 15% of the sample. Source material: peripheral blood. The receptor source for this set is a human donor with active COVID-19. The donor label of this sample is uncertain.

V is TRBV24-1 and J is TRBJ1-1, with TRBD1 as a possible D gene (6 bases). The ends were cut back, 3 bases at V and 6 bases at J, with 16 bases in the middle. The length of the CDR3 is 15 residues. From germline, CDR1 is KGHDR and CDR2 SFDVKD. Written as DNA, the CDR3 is TGTGCCACCAGTGATGCCGGGACAAGCAGACCTGAAGCTTTCTTT. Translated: CATSDAGTSRPEAFF.

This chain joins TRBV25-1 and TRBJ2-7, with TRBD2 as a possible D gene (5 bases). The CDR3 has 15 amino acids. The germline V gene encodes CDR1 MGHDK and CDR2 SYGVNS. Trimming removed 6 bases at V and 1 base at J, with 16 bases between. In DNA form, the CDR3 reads TGTGCCAGCAGCAAAATCGGCGGGCAATCCTACGAGCAGTACTTC. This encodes CASSKIGGQSYEQYF.

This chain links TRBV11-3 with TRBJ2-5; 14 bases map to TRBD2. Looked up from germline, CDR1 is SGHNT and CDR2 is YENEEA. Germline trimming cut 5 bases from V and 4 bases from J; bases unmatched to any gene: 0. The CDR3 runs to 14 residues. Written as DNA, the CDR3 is TGTGCCAGCAGCGGACTAGCGGGAGGAGAGACCCAGTACTTC. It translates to CASSGLAGGETQYF.

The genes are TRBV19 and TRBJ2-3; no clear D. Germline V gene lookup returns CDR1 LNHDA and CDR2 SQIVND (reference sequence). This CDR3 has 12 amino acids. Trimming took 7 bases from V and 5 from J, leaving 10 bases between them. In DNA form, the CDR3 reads TGTGCCAGTAACCGGCCGGGAGATACGCAGTATTTT. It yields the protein CASNRPGDTQYF.

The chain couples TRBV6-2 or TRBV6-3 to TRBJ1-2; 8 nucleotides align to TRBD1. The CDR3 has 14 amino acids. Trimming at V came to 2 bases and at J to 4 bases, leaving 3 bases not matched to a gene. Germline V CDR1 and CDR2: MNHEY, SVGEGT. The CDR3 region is CASSYTDRAYGYTF. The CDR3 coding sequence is TGTGCCAGCAGTTACACGGACAGGGCCTATGGCTACACCTTC.

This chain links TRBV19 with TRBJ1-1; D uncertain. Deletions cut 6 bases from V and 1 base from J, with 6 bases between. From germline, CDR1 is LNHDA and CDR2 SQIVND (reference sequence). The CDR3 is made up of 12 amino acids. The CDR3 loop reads CASRLQNTEAFF. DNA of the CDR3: TGTGCCAGTAGGTTACAGAACACTGAAGCTTTCTTT.

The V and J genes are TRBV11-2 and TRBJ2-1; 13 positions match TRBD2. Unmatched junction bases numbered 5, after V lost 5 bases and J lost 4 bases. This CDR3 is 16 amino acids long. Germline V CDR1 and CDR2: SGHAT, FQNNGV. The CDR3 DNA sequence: TGTGCCAGCAGCCCCCTGGGACTAGCGGGATACAATGAGCAGTTCTTC. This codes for CASSPLGLAGYNEQFF.

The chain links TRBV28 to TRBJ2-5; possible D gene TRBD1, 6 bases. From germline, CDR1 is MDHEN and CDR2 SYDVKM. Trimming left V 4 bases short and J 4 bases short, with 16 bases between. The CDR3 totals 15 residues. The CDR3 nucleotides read TGTGCCAGCAGTTACTCCCTAGGGGGAGCAGAGACCCAGTACTTC. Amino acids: CASSYSLGGAETQYF.

The CDR3 sequence: CASSTGENTEAFF. The CDR3 DNA sequence: TGTGCCAGCTCAACCGGAGAGAACACTGAAGCTTTCTTT. The V call is TRBV18, the J call TRBJ1-1, with unresolved D. The germline V gene encodes CDR1 KGHSH and CDR2 LQKENI. V lost 5 bases, J lost 1 base, and 8 bases lay in between. The CDR3 is made up of 13 amino acids.

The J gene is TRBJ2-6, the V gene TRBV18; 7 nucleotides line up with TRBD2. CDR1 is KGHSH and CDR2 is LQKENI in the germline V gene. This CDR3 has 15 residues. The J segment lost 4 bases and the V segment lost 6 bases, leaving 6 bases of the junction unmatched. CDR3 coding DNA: TGTGCCAGCTCCCCCGGGGGGTCCGGGGCCAACGTCCTGACTTTC. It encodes CASSPGGSGANVLTF.

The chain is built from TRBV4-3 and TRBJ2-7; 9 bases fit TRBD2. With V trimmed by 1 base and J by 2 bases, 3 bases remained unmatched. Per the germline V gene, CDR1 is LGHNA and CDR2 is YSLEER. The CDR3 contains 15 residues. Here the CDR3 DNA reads TGCGCCAGCAGCCAAGTGACTAGCGGTCCCTACGAGCAGTACTTC. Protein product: CASSQVTSGPYEQYF.

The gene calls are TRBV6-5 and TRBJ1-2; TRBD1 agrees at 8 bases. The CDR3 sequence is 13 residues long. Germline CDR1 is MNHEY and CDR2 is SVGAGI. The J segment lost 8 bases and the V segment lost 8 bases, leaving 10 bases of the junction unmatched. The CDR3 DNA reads TGTGCCAGCCGTACAGGGGGGAGAAGAGGCTACACCTTC. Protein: CASRTGGRRGYTF.

The CDR3 here is CASSPRWSSGRGYEQYF. The CDR3 DNA follows: TGTGCCAGCAGCCCCCGATGGTCTAGCGGGAGGGGCTACGAGCAGTACTTC. The V call is TRBV11-3, the J call TRBJ2-7, with 12 bases fitting TRBD2. The V gene end was trimmed by 5 bases and the J gene end by 3 bases; junction bases not matched to a gene: 11. Germline V gives CDR1 SGHNT, CDR2 YENEEA. This CDR3 contains 17 residues.

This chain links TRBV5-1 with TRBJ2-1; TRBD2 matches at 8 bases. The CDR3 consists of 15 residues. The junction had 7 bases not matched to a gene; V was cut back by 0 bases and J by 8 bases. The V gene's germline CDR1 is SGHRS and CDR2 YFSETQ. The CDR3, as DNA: TGCGCCAGCAGCTTGGAAGGGACTAGTATTTATGAGCAGTTCTTC. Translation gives CASSLEGTSIYEQFF.

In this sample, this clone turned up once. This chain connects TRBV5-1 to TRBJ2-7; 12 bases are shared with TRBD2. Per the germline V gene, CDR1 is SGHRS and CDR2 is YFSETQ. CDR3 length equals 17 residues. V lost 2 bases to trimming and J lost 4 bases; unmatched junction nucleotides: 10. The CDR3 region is CASSFRLAGDGAYEQYF. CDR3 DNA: TGCGCCAGCAGCTTCAGACTAGCGGGGGACGGGGCTTACGAGCAGTACTTC.